The 18 T cell receptor beta chains reported below all come from one sample, sequenced in a study of human T cells and chemical hapten exposure. MiXCR, applied by TCRdb to the RACE reads, yields one record per CDR3 protein. The profile shows 70,000 or so distinct CDR3 sequences, 11% of them singletons. The time point denotes: patch test 3, about 24 weeks after DPC sensitization. The treatment denotes: therapeutic diphenylcyclopropenone sensitization with weekly scalp DPC. The source was whole blood, collected in connection with sensitization to the hapten diphenylcyclopropenone (DPC). The receptors were sampled from a woman between 50 and 59 years old with alopecia areata. Some clones in this sample may be carry-over from other donors' samples.

The table lists this clonotype with a few counts. This rearrangement joins TRBV24-1 to TRBJ2-1, with 10 bases aligning to TRBD1. CDR1 is KGHDR, CDR2 SFDVKD, per germline. The CDR3 sequence is 16 residues long. Losses at the gene ends were 3 bases for V and 4 bases for J; bases not matched to a gene: 5. CDR3 in DNA: TGTGCCACCAGTGATACGACAGGGGGCACTTACAATGAGCAGTTCTTC. It is translated as CATSDTTGGTYNEQFF.

This clonotype was seen many times. The gene calls are TRBV12-3 or TRBV12-4 and TRBJ1-1; D gene ambiguous. The V end lost 5 bases, the J end lost 6 bases, and 13 bases lay between the germline ends. This CDR3 has 13 amino acids. The CDR3 is CASSLGSVAEAFF. CDR3 coding DNA: TGTGCCAGCAGTCTGGGGTCTGTTGCTGAAGCTTTCTTT.

The gene calls are TRBV18 and TRBJ1-2; possible D gene TRBD1, 5 bases. Deletions cut 4 bases from V and 0 bases from J, with 15 bases between. CDR3 size: 16 residues. Germline CDR1 reads KGHSH; CDR2 reads LQKENI. The CDR3 bases are TGTGCCAGCTCACTAGACAGTATCCCGTCTAACTATGGCTACACCTTC. This codes for CASSLDSIPSNYGYTF.

This clonotype came up many times. This sequence joins TRBV7-9 and TRBJ2-5; a weak D match, TRBD2 (5 bases). The CDR3 is made up of 16 amino acids. CDR1 is SEHNR and CDR2 is FQNEAQ in the germline V gene (reference sequence). Trimming took off 6 bases at V and 1 base at J, with 18 bases between the two ends. The CDR3 spells CASSPDGGVTQETQYF. CDR3 DNA sequence: TGTGCCAGCAGTCCGGACGGAGGAGTAACCCAAGAGACCCAGTACTTC.

A few counts support this clonotype. This chain uses TRBV15 with TRBJ1-4; 8 bases are shared with TRBD1. The trim removed 5 bases at V and 10 bases at J, leaving 3 bases unmatched. The CDR3 runs to 12 residues. CDR1 is LNHNV, CDR2 YYDKDF, per germline (reference sequence). The CDR3 nucleotides read TGTGCCACCAGCGGAACAGGGGGAAAACTGTTTTTT. Amino acid sequence: CATSGTGGKLFF.

This clonotype turned up a few times. V is TRBV7-2 and J is TRBJ2-4; D is unresolved. Germline lookup yields CDR1 SGHTA and CDR2 FQGNSA. This CDR3 spans 17 amino acids. V lost 1 base and J 2 bases, leaving 15 bases between the germline ends. CDR3 amino acids: CASSLDGRLLTKNIQYF. For the CDR3, the DNA is TGTGCCAGCAGCTTAGACGGCAGACTTCTAACCAAAAACATTCAGTACTTC. Full variable domain (outside the CDR3, taken from reference TRBV7-2 and TRBJ2-4): GAGVSQSPSNKVTEKGKDVELRCDPISGHTALYWYRQSLGQGLEFLIYFQGNSAPDKSGLPSDRFSAERTGGSVSTLTIQRTQQEDSAVYLCASSLDGRLLTKNIQYFGAGTRLSVL.

This clonotype was observed a handful of times. The rearrangement uses TRBV5-1 and TRBJ2-5, with D possibly TRBD1 on 6 matching bases. The CDR3 is made up of 16 amino acids. V lost 6 bases to trimming and J lost 0 bases, with 18 bases between them. CDR1 and CDR2 (germline): SGHRS, YFSETQ. CDR3 in amino acids: CASTRGAGQYQETQYF. CDR3 bases: TGCGCCAGCACCCGTGGGGCAGGACAGTACCAAGAGACCCAGTACTTC.

This clonotype was counted between two and nine times. This sequence joins TRBV12-3 or TRBV12-4 and TRBJ1-2; 9 bases are a match to TRBD1. With 4 bases clipped from V and 7 bases from J, the junction kept 4 bases outside the gene matches. The CDR3 is 13 residues long. CDR3 DNA: TGTGCCAGCAGTTCACAGGGGGCGACTGGCTACACCTTC. This codes for CASSSQGATGYTF.

V is TRBV20-1 and J is TRBJ2-4, with 7 bases identical to TRBD1. The V and J ends lost 5 bases and 0 bases, in that order; junction bases with no gene match: 10. CDR3 length: 16 residues. Germline V CDR1 and CDR2: DFQATT, SNEGSKA (reference sequence). DNA for the CDR3: TGCAGTGCTCCGCCCCGGGACAGAGTAGCCAAAAACATTCAGTACTTC. It codes for CSAPPRDRVAKNIQYF.

This clonotype has more than one count but fewer than ten. DNA of the CDR3: TGTGCCAGCTCCCAGGGGGGTCGAGAAGAGACCCAGTACTTC. It specifies CASSQGGREETQYF. This chain uses TRBV11-2 with TRBJ2-5, with D perhaps TRBD1 (7 bases). The V gene's germline CDR1 is SGHAT and CDR2 FQNNGV. The CDR3 spans 14 residues. Trimming took off 8 bases at V and 3 bases at J, with 16 bases between the two ends.

The chain joins TRBV10-2 to TRBJ2-3; D call uncertain. This CDR3 comprises 14 residues. V was pared by 0 bases and J by 5 bases, with 9 bases between. CDR1 and CDR2 from the germline V gene are WSHSY and SAAADI. The CDR3 sequence: CASSESMTQDTQYF. CDR3 in DNA: TGCGCCAGCAGTGAGTCGATGACTCAAGATACGCAGTATTTT.

This clonotype has just a few counts. The chain links TRBV28 to TRBJ2-7, with D unresolved. The CDR3 runs 15 residues. The germline V gene has CDR1 MDHEN and CDR2 SYDVKM. The V end lost 5 bases, the J end lost 2 bases, and 16 bases lay between the germline ends. CDR3 in DNA: TGTGCCAGCAGTCCTGCGGTACGCGTGACCTACGAGCAGTACTTC. It encodes CASSPAVRVTYEQYF.

This clonotype came up a few times. The chain joins TRBV27 to TRBJ1-6; D remains ambiguous. CDR3 length: 13 amino acids. Germline lookup yields CDR1 MNHEY and CDR2 SMNVEV (reference sequence). Trimming took 5 bases from V and 5 from J, leaving 7 bases between them. This CDR3 is CASSLTDNSPLHF. The CDR3 nucleotides are TGTGCCAGCAGTCTCACCGATAATTCACCCCTCCACTTT.

The genes are TRBV7-4 and TRBJ1-3; 7 nucleotides agree with TRBD1. Germline V gives CDR1 SGHVT, CDR2 SQSDAQ. Trimming at V came to 4 bases and at J to 0 bases, leaving 21 bases not matched to a gene. The CDR3 loop spans 21 amino acids. CDR3 sequence (DNA): TGTGCCAGCAGCTCCCCACGATTGGACAGGCGACCCAACAACTCTGGAAACACCATATATTTT. Translation: CASSSPRLDRRPNNSGNTIYF.

This clonotype was observed at least ten times. The chain links TRBV6-5 to TRBJ1-2; maybe TRBD1 (5 bases). The CDR3 covers 16 residues. Germline lookup yields CDR1 MNHEY and CDR2 SVGAGI. The germline V and J ends were trimmed by 6 bases and 3 bases, with 20 bases remaining between them. The CDR3 is CASSYAGTPLDYGYTF. CDR3 in DNA: TGTGCCAGCAGCTATGCGGGGACCCCGCTAGACTATGGCTACACCTTC.

This clonotype was counted ten times or more. J is TRBJ1-2 and V is TRBV12-3 or TRBV12-4; D is ambiguous. This CDR3 is 13 amino acids long. V lost 3 bases and J 8 bases, leaving 13 bases between the germline ends. CDR3 amino acids: CASSLGWKGGYTF. The CDR3 DNA reads TGTGCCAGCAGTTTGGGGTGGAAAGGGGGCTACACCTTC.

This clonotype occurred many times. The chain employs TRBV29-1 and TRBJ2-3, with D possibly being TRBD1 (6 bases). Per the germline V gene, CDR1 is SQVTM and CDR2 is ANQGSEA. This CDR3 contains 14 residues. The V end was cut by 3 bases, the J end by 5 bases, with 15 bases between. In nucleotides, the CDR3 is TGCAGCGTTGACCGCCAGGGGTCATTAGATACGCAGTATTTT. Its protein product is CSVDRQGSLDTQYF.

This clonotype turned up a few times. V usage is TRBV12-3 or TRBV12-4 and J usage is TRBJ1-5; TRBD1 is a possible D gene (5 bases). The CDR3 totals 15 residues. The germline V and J ends were trimmed by 3 bases and 4 bases, with 13 bases remaining between them. The CDR3 here is CASSFGGTHNQPQHF. CDR3 sequence (DNA): TGTGCCAGCAGTTTTGGGGGGACTCATAATCAGCCCCAGCATTTT.